Below, 18 T cell receptor beta chains from the same sample are listed, as sequenced in a study of blood T cell repertoires in COVID-19. TCRdb keeps only in-frame clones here, not all; method: immunoSEQ multiplex PCR. This table holds some 290,000 clones, nearly 90% found once. The sample was peripheral blood. These receptors originate from a woman in her 40s with COVID-19, enrolled during active disease.

In its sample, this clone was seen a few times. V gene TRBV14 combines with J gene TRBJ2-6; 7 positions match TRBD1. Per germline, CDR1 SGHDN and CDR2 FVKESK. CDR3 length: 14 residues. Trimming at V came to 1 base and at J to 13 bases, leaving 7 bases not matched to a gene. This CDR3 is CASSQGRGGRVLTF. The CDR3 DNA sequence: TGTGCCAGCAGCCAAGGTCGAGGGGGCCGGGTCCTGACTTTC.

Details on this clone: The germline gene is not matched at one end of the junction; a read error may be the cause. The rearrangement joins TRBV12-5 to TRBJ2-7, with D unresolved. The CDR3 is made up of 10 amino acids. Germline V gene lookup returns CDR1 LGHNT and CDR2 FRNRAP. CDR3: CASGLDIVHF. CDR3 DNA sequence: TGTGCTAGTGGTTTGGACATTGTACACTTC.

V gene TRBV19 combines with J gene TRBJ1-2, with TRBD1 matching over 7 bases. Looked up from germline, CDR1 is LNHDA and CDR2 is SQIVND (reference sequence). The CDR3 runs to 14 residues. The V segment lost 3 bases and the J segment 6 bases; nucleotides outside the gene matches: 7. The DNA of the CDR3 is TGTGCCAGTAGTATCACGGGACAGAGCAATGGCTACACCTTC. Translation: CASSITGQSNGYTF.

The V call is TRBV30, the J call TRBJ1-6; possible D gene TRBD1, 5 bases. The CDR3 runs to 18 residues. V was pared by 2 bases and J by 1 base, with 18 bases between. CDR1 and CDR2 (germline): GTSNPN, SVGIG (reference sequence). The CDR3 DNA is TGTGCCTGGAGTTTTGGTCGCTCGGGGGGGTCCTATAATTCACCCCTCCACTTT. This sequence encodes CAWSFGRSGGSYNSPLHF.

This clone was recorded only once. This chain links TRBV7-3 with TRBJ2-1; D unresolved. With 0 bases removed from V and 3 bases from J, the gap between germline ends came to 3 bases. Germline CDR1 is SGHTA and CDR2 is FQGTGA. The length of the CDR3 is 13 residues. The CDR3 nucleotides are TGTGCCAGCAGCTTAACGTACTACAATGAGCAGTTCTTC. Translating it yields CASSLTYYNEQFF.

This chain joins TRBV20-1 and TRBJ1-6; 8 nucleotides match TRBD1. Germline V lookup: CDR1 DFQATT, CDR2 SNEGSKA (reference sequence). V dropped 3 bases and J dropped 9; count of bases not matched to a gene: 13. There are 16 residues in the CDR3. CDR3 protein: CSASADRGHVGSPLHF. CDR3 sequence (DNA): TGCAGTGCTAGTGCAGACAGGGGCCACGTCGGTTCACCCCTCCACTTT.

The J gene is TRBJ2-3, the V gene TRBV7-3, with TRBD2 matching over 8 bases. J was trimmed by 0 bases and V by 4 bases; bases with no gene match: 9. The V gene's germline CDR1 is SGHTA and CDR2 FQGTGA. This CDR3 is built from 17 residues. As DNA, the CDR3 is TGTGCCAGCAGCTCAAAGGGCGGGGGGCCTAGCACAGATACGCAGTATTTT. It yields the protein CASSSKGGGPSTDTQYF. The entire variable domain, with the rest obtained from reference TRBV7-3 and TRBJ2-3, is as follows: GAGVSQTPSNKVTEKGKYVELRCDPISGHTALYWYRQSLGQGPEFLIYFQGTGAADDSGLPNDRFFAVRPEGSVSTLKIQRTERGDSAVYLCASSSKGGGPSTDTQYFGPGTRLTVL.

This chain links TRBV7-6 with TRBJ2-1; no definite D call. The V gene's germline CDR1 is SGHVS and CDR2 FNYEAQ. V lost 3 bases to trimming and J lost 0 bases, with 6 bases between them. This CDR3 contains 14 residues. The CDR3 here is CASSFSISYNEQFF. In DNA, the CDR3 is TGTGCCAGCAGCTTTTCCATCTCCTACAATGAGCAGTTCTTC.

The V gene is TRBV7-3, the J gene TRBJ2-7; D uncertain. Trimming removed 1 base from V and 4 bases from J, with 8 bases in between. The CDR3 has 13 residues. Germline V gene lookup returns CDR1 SGHTA and CDR2 FQGTGA. As DNA, the CDR3 is TGTGCCAGCAGCTTAAGGCCTGGTTACGAGCAGTACTTC. It codes for CASSLRPGYEQYF.

The chain uses TRBV5-1 and TRBJ2-7; D remains unclear. CDR3 length: 13 amino acids. Trimming stripped 4 bases from V and 0 bases from J, with 8 bases between. CDR1 and CDR2 (germline): SGHRS, YFSETQ. In nucleotides, the CDR3 is TGCGCCAGCAGCACGACACCCTCCTACGAGCAGTACTTC. This sequence encodes CASSTTPSYEQYF.

The V gene is TRBV7-9, the J gene TRBJ1-6; D perhaps matches TRBD1 (6 bases). Germline CDR1 reads SEHNR; CDR2 reads FQNEAQ (reference sequence). This CDR3 comprises 16 residues. The germline V and J ends were trimmed by 3 bases and 0 bases, with 9 bases remaining between them. The CDR3 DNA reads as TGTGCCAGCAGCTTTGACAGGAGCTCCTATAATTCACCCCTCCACTTT. It specifies CASSFDRSSYNSPLHF. The variable domain in full, completed from reference TRBV7-9 and TRBJ1-6, reads DTGVSQNPRHKITKRGQNVTFRCDPISEHNRLYWYRQTLGQGPEFLTYFQNEAQLEKSRLLSDRFSAERPKGSFSTLEIQRTEQGDSAMYLCASSFDRSSYNSPLHFGNGTRLTVT.

V usage is TRBV15 and J usage is TRBJ2-3; TRBD2 is a possible D gene (5 bases). With 0 bases removed from V and 3 bases from J, the gap between germline ends came to 13 bases. This CDR3 spans 16 amino acids. In germline, CDR1 is LNHNV, CDR2 YYDKDF (reference sequence). In nucleotides, the CDR3 is TGTGCCACCAGCAGAGATCGGGGTGGGCGGACAGATACGCAGTATTTT. Its protein is CATSRDRGGRTDTQYF. Full variable domain (missing parts from reference TRBV15 and TRBJ2-3): DAMVIQNPRYQVTQFGKPVTLSCSQTLNHNVMYWYQQKSSQAPKLLFHYYDKDFNNEADTPDNFQSRRPNTSFCFLDIRSPGLGDTAMYLCATSRDRGGRTDTQYFGPGTRLTVL.

This clone was observed once. The V and J genes are TRBV7-3 and TRBJ2-1; D is possibly TRBD2 (5 bases). V was trimmed by 2 bases and J by 7 bases, leaving 18 bases between them. Germline lookup yields CDR1 SGHTA and CDR2 FQGTGA. This CDR3 region has 16 residues. CDR3 sequence (DNA): TGTGCCAGCAGCTTAGGGGTTAGCAGGACGGGGAATGAGCAGTTCTTC. Its protein product is CASSLGVSRTGNEQFF.

The chain has TRBV6-5 and TRBJ2-1; D may be TRBD2 (6 bases). CDR3 length equals 13 residues. Germline V gene data show CDR1 as MNHEY and CDR2 as SVGAGI. V was trimmed by 8 bases and J by 3 bases, leaving 11 bases between them. The DNA of the CDR3 is TGTGCCAGCGGGCGGGGCGTCTACAATGAGCAGTTCTTC. This codes for CASGRGVYNEQFF.

The CDR3 nucleotides read TGTGCCAGCAGTTTAGGAGGGTTGGGTGAGCAGTTCTTC. This translates into CASSLGGLGEQFF. The chain is built from TRBV28 and TRBJ2-1; tentatively, D is TRBD2 (6 bases). The CDR3 is 13 amino acids. V was pared by 2 bases and J by 9 bases, with 11 bases between. From germline, CDR1 is MDHEN and CDR2 SYDVKM.

V usage is TRBV30 and J usage is TRBJ1-2; D is unresolved. CDR3 size: 14 residues. The V end lost 0 bases, the J end lost 3 bases, and 11 bases lay between the germline ends. From germline, CDR1 is GTSNPN and CDR2 SVGIG (reference sequence). The CDR3 nucleotides read TGTGCCTGGAGTGTAGGCGCAGGATACTATGGCTACACCTTC. Its translation is CAWSVGAGYYGYTF.

This chain connects TRBV12-3 or TRBV12-4 to TRBJ1-5, with D unresolved. This CDR3 has 12 amino acids. Deletions cut 7 bases from V and 7 bases from J, with 11 bases between. DNA of the CDR3: TGTGCCAGCAAGGCGGCTAACCAGCCCCAGCATTTT. Residues: CASKAANQPQHF.

V is TRBV6-5 and J is TRBJ2-2; 8 positions match TRBD1. Germline CDR1 and CDR2: MNHEY and SVGAGI. This CDR3 has 15 residues. V trimming: 3 bases; J trimming: 7 bases; junction bases outside the gene matches: 7. The CDR3: CASSYAGGAIGELFF. DNA for the CDR3: TGTGCCAGCAGTTATGCAGGGGGCGCGATCGGGGAGCTGTTTTTT.